These 3 T cell receptor beta chains were all obtained from the same sample, sequenced in a study of cytomegalovirus exposure and HLA in healthy donors. Amplification used 60 Vbeta primers and 13 Jbeta primers. The method was immunoSEQ multiplex PCR; TCRdb's version includes in-frame clones alone and lacks a portion of them. The table has approximately 150,000 clones, about 88% seen once. Sequenced sample: PBMCs. The receptor source for this set is a man in his thirties or forties in good health and CMV-seropositive.

The CDR3 sequence: CASSPGVGGYEQYF. CDR3 nucleotide sequence: TGTGCCAGCAGTCCAGGGGTTGGGGGCTACGAGCAGTACTTC. V and J are TRBV6-5 and TRBJ2-5, with a possible D match to TRBD1 (6 bases). The end of the DNA aligns better with TRBJ2-7, so the J call may be wrong. The CDR3 sequence is 14 residues long. Germline V CDR1 and CDR2: MNHEY, SVGAGI.

This clone appeared a single time. V gene TRBV7-8 combines with J gene TRBJ2-7; 8 bases line up with TRBD1. The CDR3 loop spans 16 amino acids. V was clipped by 4 bases and J by 4 bases; unmatched bases: 12. Germline V lookup: CDR1 SGHVS, CDR2 FQNEAQ. This CDR3 is CASSSDRALDSYEQYF. CDR3 coding DNA: TGTGCCAGCAGCTCGGACAGGGCCCTTGACTCGTACGAGCAGTACTTC.

The chain links TRBV28 to TRBJ2-5; tentatively, D is TRBD1 (6 bases). CDR1 MDHEN and CDR2 SYDVKM come from the germline V gene. The CDR3 contains 14 residues. Trimming pared 3 bases from V and 6 bases from J, leaving 14 bases between. The DNA of the CDR3 is TGTGCCAGCAGTTTTGGACAGACTTTGAAGACCCAGTACTTC. Translated, it gives CASSFGQTLKTQYF.